These 6 T cell receptor beta chains came from one sample sequenced in a study of blood T cell repertoires in COVID-19. TCRdb's copy holds only in-frame clones and misses some; the assay was immunoSEQ multiplex PCR. The sample yields 350,000 to 450,000 clones, roughly nine tenths seen once. The sequencing sample was made of PBMCs or T cells enriched from blood (not recorded which). The receptors originated from a woman aged 40 to 50 who had been exposed to COVID-19.

This sequence joins TRBV10-3 and TRBJ2-3; 10 positions match TRBD2. Losses at the gene ends were 5 bases for V and 2 bases for J; bases not matched to a gene: 4. There are 15 residues in the CDR3. Germline V gene data show CDR1 as ENHRY and CDR2 as SYGVKD. The CDR3 DNA sequence: TGTGCCATCAGTCCTAGCGGGGGACACACAGATACGCAGTATTTT. Translation gives CAISPSGGHTDTQYF.

This rearrangement joins TRBV29-1 to TRBJ2-7; possible D gene TRBD1, 6 bases. In germline, CDR1 is SQVTM, CDR2 ANQGSEA. Deletions cut 2 bases from V and 3 bases from J, with 17 bases between. This CDR3 contains 15 residues. CDR3 residues: CSVETPHGTNYEQYF. In nucleotides, the CDR3 is TGCAGCGTTGAAACCCCCCACGGGACAAACTACGAGCAGTACTTC.

This chain joins TRBV7-2 and TRBJ2-3; 8 bases are shared with TRBD2. Germline-derived CDR1 and CDR2 are SGHTA and FQGNSA. V shed 5 bases, J shed 1 base, and the junction held 8 bases outside the gene matches. The CDR3 length is 16 residues. The DNA for the CDR3 is TGTGCCAGCAGCCTCAGAAGCGGGAGCGGCACAGATACGCAGTATTTT. It encodes CASSLRSGSGTDTQYF.

The rearrangement uses TRBV7-3 and TRBJ2-2; D is perhaps TRBD1 (6 bases). The CDR3 totals 15 residues. The germline CDR1 and CDR2 sequences are SGHTA and FQGTGA. Trimming left V 4 bases short and J 5 bases short, with 14 bases between. The CDR3 coding sequence is TGTGCCAGCAGCTCGACCCTACAGGGAACCGGGGAGCTGTTTTTT. It specifies CASSSTLQGTGELFF.

The chain couples TRBV19 to TRBJ1-5, with TRBD1 as a possible D gene (6 bases). This CDR3 has 15 residues. Between the trimmed V and J ends, which lost 5 bases and 2 bases, there was a span of 13 bases. Per the germline V gene, CDR1 is LNHDA and CDR2 is SQIVND (reference sequence). This CDR3 is CASSSRGIGNQPQHF. CDR3 nucleotide sequence: TGTGCCAGTAGTTCCAGGGGTATCGGCAATCAGCCCCAGCATTTT.

The V call is TRBV7-2, the J call TRBJ1-1; D gene ambiguous. This CDR3 has 14 amino acids. V shed 6 bases and J shed 4 bases, with 15 bases lying between them. Germline V CDR1 and CDR2: SGHTA, FQGNSA. The chain's CDR3 is CASRTTWEGTEAFF. The CDR3 nucleotides are TGTGCCAGCAGGACCACGTGGGAGGGCACTGAAGCTTTCTTT.